The clone carrying this TCR beta chain was counted a few times. The antigen is undetermined. This sample is drawn from a study of T-cell memory formation after mild COVID-19. 5'RACE, which relied on constant-segment primers, yielded TCR alpha and TCR beta cDNA libraries carrying sample barcodes and UMIs. Each CDR3 protein gets one entry after TCRdb re-called the 5' RACE reads with MiXCR. The table has under 550,000 distinct CDR3 sequences, about 20% seen once. Study findings and constraints: There were some responding clones in pre-infection memory, which suggested that cross-reactive memory had joined. Those CD4+ clones that contracted were mainly in CM and EM (CD8+ ones in EMRA). Later expanders leaned CD4+, whereas day 15 to 85 contracting clones were balanced CD4/CD8.

Trimming took 6 bases from V and 0 from J, leaving 12 bases between them. The CDR3 runs to 14 residues. The receptor comes from an adult woman who had mild COVID-19 (a few samples of this study predate the infection). Cell type and time point are not known. V gene TRBV12-3 or TRBV12-4 combines with J gene TRBJ2-7; D is possibly TRBD2 (7 bases). Specimen: PBMCs or a T cell subset sorted from them (not recorded which). Written as DNA, the CDR3 is TGTGCCAGCAGGCGAGCGGGACACTCCTACGAGCAGTACTTC. This codes for CASRRAGHSYEQYF.